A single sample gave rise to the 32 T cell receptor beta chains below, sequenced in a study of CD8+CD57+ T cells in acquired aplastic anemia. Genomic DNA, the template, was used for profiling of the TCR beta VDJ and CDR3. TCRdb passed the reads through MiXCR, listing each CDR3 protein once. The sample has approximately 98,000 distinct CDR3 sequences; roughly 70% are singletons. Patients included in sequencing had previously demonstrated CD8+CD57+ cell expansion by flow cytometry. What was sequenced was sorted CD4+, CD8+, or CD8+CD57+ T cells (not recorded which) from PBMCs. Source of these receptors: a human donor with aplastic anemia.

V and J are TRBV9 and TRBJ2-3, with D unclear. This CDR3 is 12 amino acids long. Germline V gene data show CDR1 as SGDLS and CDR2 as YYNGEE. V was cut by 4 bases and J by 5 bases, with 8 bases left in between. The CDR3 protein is CASSYFGDTQYF. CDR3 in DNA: TGTGCCAGCAGCTACTTCGGAGATACGCAGTATTTT.

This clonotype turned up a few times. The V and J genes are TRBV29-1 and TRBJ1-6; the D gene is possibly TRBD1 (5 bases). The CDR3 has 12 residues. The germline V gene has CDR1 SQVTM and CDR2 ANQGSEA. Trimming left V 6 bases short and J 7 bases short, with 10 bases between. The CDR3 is CSVPGRNSPLHF. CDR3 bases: TGCAGCGTCCCGGGACGGAATTCACCCCTCCACTTT.

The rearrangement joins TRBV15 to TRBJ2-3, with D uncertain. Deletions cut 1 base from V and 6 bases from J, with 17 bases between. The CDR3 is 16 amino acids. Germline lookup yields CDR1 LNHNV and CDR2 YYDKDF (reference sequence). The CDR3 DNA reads TGTGCCACCAGCAGAGGGCTATCCGCTGATATCGATACGCAGTATTTT. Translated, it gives CATSRGLSADIDTQYF.

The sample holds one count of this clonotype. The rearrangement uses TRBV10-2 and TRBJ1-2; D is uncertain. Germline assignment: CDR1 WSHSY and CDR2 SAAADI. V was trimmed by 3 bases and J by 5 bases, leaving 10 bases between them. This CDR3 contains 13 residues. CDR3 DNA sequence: TGCGCCAGCAGTGATCAGGAAAGTTATGGCTACACCTTC. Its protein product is CASSDQESYGYTF.

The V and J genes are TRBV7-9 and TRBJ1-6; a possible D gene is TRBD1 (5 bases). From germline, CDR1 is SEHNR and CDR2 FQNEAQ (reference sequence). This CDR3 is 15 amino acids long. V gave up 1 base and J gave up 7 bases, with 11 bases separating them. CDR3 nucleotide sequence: TGTGCCAGCAGCTTAGTGGCAGGGCCGAATTCACCCCTCCACTTT. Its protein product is CASSLVAGPNSPLHF.

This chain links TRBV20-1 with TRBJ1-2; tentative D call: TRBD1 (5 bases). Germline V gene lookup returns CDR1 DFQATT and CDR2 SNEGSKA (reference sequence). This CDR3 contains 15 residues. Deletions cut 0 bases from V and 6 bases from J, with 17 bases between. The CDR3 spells CSARDPPRGRNGYTF. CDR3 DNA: TGCAGTGCTAGAGATCCGCCCCGGGGGAGGAATGGCTACACCTTC.

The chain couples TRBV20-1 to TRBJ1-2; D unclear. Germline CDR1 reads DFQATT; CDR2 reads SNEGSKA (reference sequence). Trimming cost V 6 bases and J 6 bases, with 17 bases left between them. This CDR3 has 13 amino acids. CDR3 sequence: CSAIGHPFNGYTF. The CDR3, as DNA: TGCAGTGCGATAGGTCATCCCTTCAATGGCTACACCTTC.

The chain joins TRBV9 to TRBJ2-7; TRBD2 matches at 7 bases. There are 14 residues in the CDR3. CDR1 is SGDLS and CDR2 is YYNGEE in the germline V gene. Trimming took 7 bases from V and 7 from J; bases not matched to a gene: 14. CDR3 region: CASATGTTIDEQYF. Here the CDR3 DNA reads TGTGCCAGCGCGACCGGGACTACCATAGATGAGCAGTACTTC.

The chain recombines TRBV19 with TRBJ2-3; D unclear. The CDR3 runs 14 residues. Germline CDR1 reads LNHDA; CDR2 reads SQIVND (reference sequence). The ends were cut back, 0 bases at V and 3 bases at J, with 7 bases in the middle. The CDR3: CASSIDPTTDTQYF. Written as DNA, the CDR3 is TGTGCCAGTAGTATAGATCCGACTACAGATACGCAGTATTTT. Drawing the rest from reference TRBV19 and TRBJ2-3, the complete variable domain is DGGITQSPKYLFRKEGQNVTLSCEQNLNHDAMYWYRQDPGQGLRLIYYSQIVNDFQKGDIAEGYSVSREKKESFPLTVTSAQKNPTAFYLCASSIDPTTDTQYFGPGTRLTVL.

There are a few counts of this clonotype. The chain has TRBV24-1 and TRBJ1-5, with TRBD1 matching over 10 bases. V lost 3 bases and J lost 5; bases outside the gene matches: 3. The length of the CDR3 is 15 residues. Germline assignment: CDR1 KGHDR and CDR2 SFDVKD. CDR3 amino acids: CATSDAGQGYQPQHF. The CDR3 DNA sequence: TGTGCCACCAGTGATGCGGGACAGGGGTATCAGCCCCAGCATTTT.

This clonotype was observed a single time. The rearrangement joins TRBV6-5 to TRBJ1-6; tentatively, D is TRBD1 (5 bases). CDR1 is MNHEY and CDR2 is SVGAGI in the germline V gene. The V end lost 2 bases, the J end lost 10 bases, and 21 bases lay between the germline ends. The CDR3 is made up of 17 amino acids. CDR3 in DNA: TGTGCCAGCAGTTACACCACAACATTCTCCAGGGCCTCACCCCTCCACTTT. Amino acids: CASSYTTTFSRASPLHF.

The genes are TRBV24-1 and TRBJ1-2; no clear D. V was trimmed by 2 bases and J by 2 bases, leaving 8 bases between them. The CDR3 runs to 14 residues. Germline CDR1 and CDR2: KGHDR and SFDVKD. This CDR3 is CATSDYRANYGYTF. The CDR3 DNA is TGTGCCACCAGTGATTATCGAGCCAACTATGGCTACACCTTC.

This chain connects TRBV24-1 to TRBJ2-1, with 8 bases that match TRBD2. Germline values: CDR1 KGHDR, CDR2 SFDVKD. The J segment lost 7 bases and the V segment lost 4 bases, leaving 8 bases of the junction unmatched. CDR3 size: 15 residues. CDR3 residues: CATSDSGGYGNEQFF. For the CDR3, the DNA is TGTGCCACCAGTGACTCGGGGGGGTACGGTAATGAGCAGTTCTTC.

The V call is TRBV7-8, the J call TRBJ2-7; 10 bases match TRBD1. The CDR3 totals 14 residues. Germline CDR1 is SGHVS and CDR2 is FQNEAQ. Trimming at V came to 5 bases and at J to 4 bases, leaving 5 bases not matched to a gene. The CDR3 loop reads CASSLDRGQYEQYF. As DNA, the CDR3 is TGTGCCAGCAGCCTCGACAGGGGGCAGTACGAGCAGTACTTC.

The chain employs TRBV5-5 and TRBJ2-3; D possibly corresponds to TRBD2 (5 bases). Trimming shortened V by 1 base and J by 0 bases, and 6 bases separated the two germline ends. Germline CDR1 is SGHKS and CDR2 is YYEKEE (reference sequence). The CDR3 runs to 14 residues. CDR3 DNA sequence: TGTGCCAGCAGCTTGAGCGGTAGCACAGATACGCAGTATTTT. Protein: CASSLSGSTDTQYF.

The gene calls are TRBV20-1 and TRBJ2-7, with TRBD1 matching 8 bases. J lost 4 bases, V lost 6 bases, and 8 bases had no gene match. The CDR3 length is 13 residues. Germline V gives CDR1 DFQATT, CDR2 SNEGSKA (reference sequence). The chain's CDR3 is CSALTGVGYEQYF. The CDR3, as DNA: TGCAGTGCACTGACAGGGGTCGGGTACGAGCAGTACTTC.

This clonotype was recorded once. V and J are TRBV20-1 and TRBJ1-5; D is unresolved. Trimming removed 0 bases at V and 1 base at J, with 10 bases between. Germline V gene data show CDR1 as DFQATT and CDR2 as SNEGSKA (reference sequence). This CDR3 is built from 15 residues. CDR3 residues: CSARDLRGSNQPQHF. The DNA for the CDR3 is TGCAGTGCTAGAGATCTAAGAGGGAGCAATCAGCCCCAGCATTTT.

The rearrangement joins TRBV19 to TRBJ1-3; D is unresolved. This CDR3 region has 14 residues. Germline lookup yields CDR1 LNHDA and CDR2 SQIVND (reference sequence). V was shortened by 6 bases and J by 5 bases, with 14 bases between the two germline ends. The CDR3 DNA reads TGTGCCAGTAGACTTGAAGGGCGTCGAAACACCATATATTTT. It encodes CASRLEGRRNTIYF.

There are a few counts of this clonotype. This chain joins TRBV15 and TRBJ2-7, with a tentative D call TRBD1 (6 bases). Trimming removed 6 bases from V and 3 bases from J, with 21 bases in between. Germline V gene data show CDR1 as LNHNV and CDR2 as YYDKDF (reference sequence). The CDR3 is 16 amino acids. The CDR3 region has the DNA TGTGCCACCAGTCGAGATTTGGGGGCAAGAAGCTACGAGCAGTACTTC. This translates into CATSRDLGARSYEQYF. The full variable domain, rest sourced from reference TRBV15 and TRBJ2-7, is DAMVIQNPRYQVTQFGKPVTLSCSQTLNHNVMYWYQQKSSQAPKLLFHYYDKDFNNEADTPDNFQSRRPNTSFCFLDIRSPGLGDTAMYLCATSRDLGARSYEQYFGPGTRLTVT.

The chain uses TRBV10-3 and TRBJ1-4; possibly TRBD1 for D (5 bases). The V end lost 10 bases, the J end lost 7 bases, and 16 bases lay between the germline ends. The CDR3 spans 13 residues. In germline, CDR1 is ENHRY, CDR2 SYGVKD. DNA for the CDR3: TGTGCCACGGAACAGGCGGTGGGTGAAAAACTGTTTTTT. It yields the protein CATEQAVGEKLFF.

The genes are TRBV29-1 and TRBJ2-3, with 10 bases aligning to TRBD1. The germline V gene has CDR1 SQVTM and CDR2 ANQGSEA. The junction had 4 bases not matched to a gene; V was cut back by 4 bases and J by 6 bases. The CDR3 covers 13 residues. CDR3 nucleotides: TGCAGCGTTGGACAGGGGGCTGGGGATACGCAGTATTTT. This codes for CSVGQGAGDTQYF.

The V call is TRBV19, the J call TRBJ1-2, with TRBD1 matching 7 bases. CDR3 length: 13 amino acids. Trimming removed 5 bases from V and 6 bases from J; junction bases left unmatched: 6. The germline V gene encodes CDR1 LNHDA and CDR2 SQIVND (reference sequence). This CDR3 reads CASSWTGWDGYTF. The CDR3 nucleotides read TGTGCCAGTAGTTGGACAGGTTGGGATGGCTACACCTTC.

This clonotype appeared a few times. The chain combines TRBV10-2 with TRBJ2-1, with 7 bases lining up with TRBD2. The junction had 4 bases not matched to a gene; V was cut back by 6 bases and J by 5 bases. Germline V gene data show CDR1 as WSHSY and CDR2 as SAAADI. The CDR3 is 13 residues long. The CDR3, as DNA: TGCGCCAGCAGGGCGGGAGATAACAATGAGCAGTTCTTC. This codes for CASRAGDNNEQFF.

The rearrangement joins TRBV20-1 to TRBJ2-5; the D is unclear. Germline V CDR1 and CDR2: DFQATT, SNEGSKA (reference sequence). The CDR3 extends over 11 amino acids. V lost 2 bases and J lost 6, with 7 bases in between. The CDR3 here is CSARPMQTQYF. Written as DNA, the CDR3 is TGCAGTGCTAGACCAATGCAGACCCAGTACTTC.

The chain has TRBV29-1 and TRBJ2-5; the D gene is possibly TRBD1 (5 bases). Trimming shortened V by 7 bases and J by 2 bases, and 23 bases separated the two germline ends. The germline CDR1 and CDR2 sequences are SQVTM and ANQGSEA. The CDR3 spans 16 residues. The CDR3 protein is CSAVGVVQTIQETQYF. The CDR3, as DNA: TGCAGCGCTGTAGGGGTGGTGCAGACAATACAAGAGACCCAGTACTTC.

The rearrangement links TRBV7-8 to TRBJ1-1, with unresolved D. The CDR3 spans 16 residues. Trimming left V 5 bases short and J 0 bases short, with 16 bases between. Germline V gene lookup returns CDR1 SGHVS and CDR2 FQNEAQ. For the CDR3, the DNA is TGTGCCAGCAGCCTAAACATCGGGCGCTTGAACACTGAAGCTTTCTTT. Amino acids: CASSLNIGRLNTEAFF.

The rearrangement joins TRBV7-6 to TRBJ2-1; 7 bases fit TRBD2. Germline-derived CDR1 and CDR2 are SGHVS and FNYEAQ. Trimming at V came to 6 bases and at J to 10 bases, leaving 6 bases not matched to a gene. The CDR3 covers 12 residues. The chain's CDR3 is CASSRQTSEQFF. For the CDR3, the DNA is TGTGCCAGCAGTCGTCAGACTAGCGAGCAGTTCTTC.

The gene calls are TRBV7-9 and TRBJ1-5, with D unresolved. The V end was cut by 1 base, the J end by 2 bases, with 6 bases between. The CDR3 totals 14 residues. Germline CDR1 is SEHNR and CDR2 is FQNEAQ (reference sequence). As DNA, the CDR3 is TGTGCCAGCAGCTTAGGCGAAGGCAATCAGCCCCAGCATTTT. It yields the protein CASSLGEGNQPQHF.

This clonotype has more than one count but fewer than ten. The CDR3 region is CSADPPGRGHEQFF. The CDR3 nucleotides are TGCAGCGCTGACCCACCGGGCCGGGGGCATGAGCAGTTCTTC. The rearrangement links TRBV29-1 to TRBJ2-1; D could derive from TRBD1 or TRBD2 (6 bases each). Germline CDR1 is SQVTM and CDR2 is ANQGSEA. CDR3 length: 14 amino acids. V was cut by 7 bases and J by 8 bases, with 21 bases left in between.

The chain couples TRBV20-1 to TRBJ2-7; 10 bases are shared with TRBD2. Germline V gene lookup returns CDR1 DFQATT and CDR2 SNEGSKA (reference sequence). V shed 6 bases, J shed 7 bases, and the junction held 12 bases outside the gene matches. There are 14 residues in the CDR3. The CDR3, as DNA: TGCAGTGCCACCCAGCTAGCGGGAGCTCAGGAGCAGTACTTC. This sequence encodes CSATQLAGAQEQYF.

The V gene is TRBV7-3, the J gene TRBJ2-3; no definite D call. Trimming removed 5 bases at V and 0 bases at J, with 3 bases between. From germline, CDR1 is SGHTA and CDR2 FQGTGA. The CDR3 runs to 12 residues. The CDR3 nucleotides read TGTGCCAGCAGCCGGAGCACAGATACGCAGTATTTT. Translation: CASSRSTDTQYF.

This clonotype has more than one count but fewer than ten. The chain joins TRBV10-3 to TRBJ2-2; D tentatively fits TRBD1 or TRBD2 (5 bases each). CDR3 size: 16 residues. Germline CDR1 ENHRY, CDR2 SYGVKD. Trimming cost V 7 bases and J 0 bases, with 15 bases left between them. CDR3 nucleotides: TGTGCCATCAAGGGGACCGATACTTCGAACACCGGGGAGCTGTTTTTT. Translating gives CAIKGTDTSNTGELFF.